This TCR beta chain is drawn from a study of cytomegalovirus exposure and HLA in healthy donors. The PCR contained 60 Vbeta and 13 Jbeta primers. Profiling relied on immunoSEQ multiplex PCR, and the TCRdb table lists in-frame clones only, not all of them. The sample consists of about 130,000 clones, about 10% of them appearing once. To note about this clone: Its specificity is not known.

This CDR3 comprises 15 residues. The germline CDR1 and CDR2 sequences are SQVTM and ANQGSEA. V was pared by 6 bases and J by 2 bases, with 17 bases between. Whole-study results and caveats: Presence/absence comparisons presumed near-even sequencing depth among donors. Previously analyzed data showed that most TCR beta V segments were productive at a frequency of about 90% or about 30%. In terms of immune exposure information, only CMV serostatus was available.

The sequence was obtained from a young woman in good health and CMV-seropositive. The chain carries TRBV29-1 and TRBJ1-3; D possibly corresponds to TRBD1 (6 bases). Sequenced material: PBMCs. Here the CDR3 reads CSVGSTTGTGNTIYF. In nucleotides, the CDR3 is TGCAGCGTAGGCTCAACTACAGGGACTGGAAACACCATATATTTT. Filled out from reference TRBV29-1 and TRBJ1-3, the complete variable domain reads SAVISQKPSRDICQRGTSLTIQCQVDSQVTMMFWYRQQPGQSLTLIATANQGSEATYESGFVIDKFPISRPNLTFSTLTVSNMSPEDSSIYLCSVGSTTGTGNTIYFGEGSWLTVV.